Listed below are T cell receptor beta chains from one sample, sequenced in a study of T cells in localized non-small cell lung cancer. Assay used: immunoSEQ multiplex PCR; TCRdb lists only in-frame clones, some missing. In the table there are 25,000 to 30,000 clones, approximately 85% of which are singletons. The specimen comprised peripheral blood, sampled before any cancer treatment. The source is a woman aged 40-69 years with stage I lung adenocarcinoma. Each CDR3 is given without its conserved first and last residue. Fields, in order: V gene, J gene, CDR3 protein.

>TRBV9|TRBJ2-5
ASSVLAGGPETQY
>TRBV15|TRBJ2-7
ATSREKGGTLNEQY
>TRBV6-5|TRBJ2-7
ASRPWTGRSYEQY
>TRBV28|TRBJ1-2
ASILDSNYGYT
>TRBV29-1|TRBJ1-4
SVQGDGDEKLF
>TRBV28|TRBJ1-2
ASSSVGWRQGTYFGYT
>TRBV9|TRBJ2-1
ASSPTGYGTGAFNEQF
>TRBV5-1|TRBJ1-2
ASSLVQGTNYGYT
>TRBV11-2|TRBJ1-2
ASSTGGYGYT
>TRBV20-1|TRBJ1-4
SASDSPGHS
>TRBV11-2|TRBJ1-6
ASSLLRGDSPLH
>TRBV7-2|TRBJ2-1
ASSSPGAYNEQF
>TRBV19|TRBJ1-1
ASSPLGVKDTEAF
>TRBV11-3|TRBJ1-6
ASSLSTWRGYSPLH
>TRBV30|TRBJ1-2
AWSVRVRGYT
>TRBV5-4|TRBJ1-3
ASSLGIQLAGNTIY
>TRBV19|TRBJ2-5
ASSILGVETQY
>TRBV7-8|TRBJ2-3
ASSLAWGGSTDTQY
>TRBV4-3|TRBJ2-5
ASSQEGGVGETQY
>TRBV18|TRBJ1-1
ASSPPSGTNTEAF
>TRBV5-5|TRBJ1-3
ASSLVASSGNTIY
>TRBV15|TRBJ2-7
ATSKRWRLSYEQY
>TRBV6-5|TRBJ2-2
AVRRGSNTGELF
>TRBV4-3|TRBJ1-2
ASSQSSDRDYGYT
>TRBV7-8|TRBJ1-5
ASSLVQGLWQPQH
>TRBV4-3|TRBJ1-6
ASSQEVKAGVPNSPLH
>TRBV2|TRBJ2-7
ASNNPDSPYEQY
>TRBV5-4|TRBJ1-2
ASSLGQTHGYT
>TRBV5-1|TRBJ2-1
ASSRGGGVQEQF
>TRBV7-9|TRBJ1-1
ASKPANQGTEAF
>TRBV10-3|TRBJ2-5
AINTEQHQETQY
>TRBV9|TRBJ1-2
ASSVIQGGGYT
>TRBV5-6|TRBJ1-5
ASSSQGRNQPQH
>TRBV6-1|TRBJ2-7
ASSGGAAPYYEQY
>TRBV9|TRBJ2-3
ASSVDFDTQY
>TRBV7-2|TRBJ2-7
ASSLAQGRYEQY
>TRBV5-1|TRBJ2-7
ASSLETDQY
>TRBV5-4|TRBJ2-3
ASSTGTGSTDTQY
>TRBV15|TRBJ1-1
ATSRDRLNTEAF
>TRBV5-6|TRBJ1-2
ASSQTGNYGYT
>TRBV11-2|TRBJ1-2
ASSLTGSDGYT
>TRBV7-8|TRBJ1-1
ASSLQAQREAF
>TRBV29-1|TRBJ2-7
SVEAVPREQY
>TRBV5-4|TRBJ1-1
ASSPREGLATEAF
>TRBV5-3|TRBJ1-3
ARSLPRRAFLSGNTIY
>TRBV7-2|TRBJ1-2
ASSLVGTGFAPYGYT
>TRBV6-1|TRBJ2-6
ASSEAWGSGANVLT
>TRBV7-2|TRBJ2-7
ASSSNARGPQY
>TRBV2|TRBJ1-1
ASSGPGATEAF
>TRBV5-6|TRBJ2-7
ASSPGTGSSSYEQY
>TRBV25-1|TRBJ2-3
ASSDRDSFSLADTQY
>TRBV29-1|TRBJ2-1
SVSESGAYNEQF
>TRBV15|TRBJ1-2
ATSRSGGYGYT
>TRBV30|TRBJ2-7
AWSNYRESYEQY
>TRBV6-5|TRBJ2-1
ASRDRERAYNEQF
>TRBV9|TRBJ1-2
ASSAADRADGYT
>TRBV7-8|TRBJ2-5
ASSPGQGKGETQY
>TRBV18|TRBJ1-2
ASSTTGEAGYT
>TRBV19|TRBJ2-2
ASTPRAGELF
>TRBV7-2|TRBJ2-3
ASSDRLHTDTQY